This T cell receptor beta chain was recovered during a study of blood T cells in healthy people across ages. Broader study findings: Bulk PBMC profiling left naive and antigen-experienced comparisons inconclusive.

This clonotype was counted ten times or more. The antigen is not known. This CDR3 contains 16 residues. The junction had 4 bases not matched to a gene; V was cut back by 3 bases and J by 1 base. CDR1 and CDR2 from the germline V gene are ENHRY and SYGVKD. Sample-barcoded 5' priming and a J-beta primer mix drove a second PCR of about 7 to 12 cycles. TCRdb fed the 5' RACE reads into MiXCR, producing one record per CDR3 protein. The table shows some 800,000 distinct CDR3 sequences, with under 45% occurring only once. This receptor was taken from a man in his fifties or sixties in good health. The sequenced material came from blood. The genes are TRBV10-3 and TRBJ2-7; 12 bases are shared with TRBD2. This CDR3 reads CAISDPGLAGSYEQYF. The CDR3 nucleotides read TGTGCCATCAGTGACCCCGGACTAGCGGGGTCCTACGAGCAGTACTTC.